The TCR beta chain under discussion was sequenced for a study of vaccination effects on CD4 cells after COVID-19. As regards this clone: Its antigen is undetermined.

Assay used: immunoSEQ multiplex PCR; TCRdb lists only in-frame clones, some missing. The table shows roughly 42,000 clones, with 55% to 75% occurring only once. This CDR3 contains 17 residues. CDR1 and CDR2 (germline): SNHLY, FYNNEI. J gave up 10 bases and V 5 bases, and 17 bases lay outside the gene matches. Peptide-pool stimulation followed by sequencing identified expanded antigen-specific CD4+ clonotypes in the ViraFEST assay. Cells that had been cultured for roughly eleven days were the source of isolated CD4+ T cells. In the vaccine recipients, nucleocapsid antibodies were negative and there was no prior SARS-CoV-2 infection.

The material sequenced was CD4+ T cells from PBMCs cultured with HCoV-OC43 spike peptides, taken before COVID-19 vaccination. Documented subset: HCoV-OC43 spike overlapping peptide pool stimulation. This chain joins TRBV2 and TRBJ1-6; 7 bases map to TRBD1. The sequence derives from a human donor who received a COVID-19 vaccine. CDR3 sequence reads: CASSQGAGGRILSPLHF. In DNA, the CDR3 is TGTGCCAGCAGTCAAGGGGCAGGGGGTCGAATTTTATCACCCCTCCACTTT. The full variable domain, in which reference TRBV2 and TRBJ1-6 provide the parts outside the CDR3, is EPEVTQTPSHQVTQMGQEVILRCVPISNHLYFYWYRQILGQKVEFLVSFYNNEISEKSEIFDDQFSVERPDGSNFTLKIRSTKLEDSAMYFCASSQGAGGRILSPLHFGNGTRLTVT.